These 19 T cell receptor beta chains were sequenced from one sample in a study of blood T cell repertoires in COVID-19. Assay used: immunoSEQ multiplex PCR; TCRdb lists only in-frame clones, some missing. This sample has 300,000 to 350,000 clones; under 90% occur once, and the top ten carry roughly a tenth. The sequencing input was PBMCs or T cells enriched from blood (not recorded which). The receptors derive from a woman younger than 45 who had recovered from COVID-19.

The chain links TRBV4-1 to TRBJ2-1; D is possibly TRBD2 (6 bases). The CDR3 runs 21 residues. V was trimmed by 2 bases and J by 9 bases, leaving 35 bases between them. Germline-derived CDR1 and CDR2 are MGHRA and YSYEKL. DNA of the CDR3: TGCGCCAGCAGCCAATTTGTAACGGGAGTTTCTCATAAGCTCGTCGGGCCTGAGCAGTTCTTC. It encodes CASSQFVTGVSHKLVGPEQFF.

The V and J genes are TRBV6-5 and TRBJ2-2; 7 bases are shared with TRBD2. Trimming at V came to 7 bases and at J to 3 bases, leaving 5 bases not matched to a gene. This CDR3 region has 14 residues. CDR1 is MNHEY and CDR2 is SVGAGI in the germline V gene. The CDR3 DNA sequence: TGTGCCAGCAATAGACTAGCTTACACCGGGGAGCTGTTTTTT. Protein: CASNRLAYTGELFF.

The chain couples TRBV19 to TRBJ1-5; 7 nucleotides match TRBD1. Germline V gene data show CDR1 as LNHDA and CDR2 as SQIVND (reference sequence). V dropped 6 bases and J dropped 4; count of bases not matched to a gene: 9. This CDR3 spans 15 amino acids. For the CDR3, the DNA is TGTGCCAGTAGAACGTGGGACAGCCGTAATCAGCCCCAGCATTTT. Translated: CASRTWDSRNQPQHF.

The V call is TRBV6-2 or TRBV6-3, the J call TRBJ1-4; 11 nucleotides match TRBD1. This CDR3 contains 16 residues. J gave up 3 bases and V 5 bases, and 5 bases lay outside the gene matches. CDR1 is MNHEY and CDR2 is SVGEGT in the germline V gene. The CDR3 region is CASSTDRGRANEKLFF. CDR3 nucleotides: TGTGCCAGCAGTACGGACAGGGGGCGAGCTAATGAAAAACTGTTTTTT.

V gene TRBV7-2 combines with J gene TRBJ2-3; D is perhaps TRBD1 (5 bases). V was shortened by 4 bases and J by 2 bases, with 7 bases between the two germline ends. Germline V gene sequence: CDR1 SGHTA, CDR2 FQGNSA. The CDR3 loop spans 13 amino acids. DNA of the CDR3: TGTGCCAGCAGCTCCAGGGACACAGATACGCAGTATTTT. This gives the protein CASSSRDTDTQYF. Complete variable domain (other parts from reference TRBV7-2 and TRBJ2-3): GAGVSQSPSNKVTEKGKDVELRCDPISGHTALYWYRQSLGQGLEFLIYFQGNSAPDKSGLPSDRFSAERTGGSVSTLTIQRTQQEDSAVYLCASSSRDTDTQYFGPGTRLTVL.

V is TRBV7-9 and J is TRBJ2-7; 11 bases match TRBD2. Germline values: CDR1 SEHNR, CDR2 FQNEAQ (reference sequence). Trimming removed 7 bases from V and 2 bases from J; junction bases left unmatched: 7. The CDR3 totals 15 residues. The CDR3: CASTDSGRDAYEQYF. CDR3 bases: TGTGCCAGCACCGATAGCGGGAGGGACGCCTACGAGCAGTACTTC.

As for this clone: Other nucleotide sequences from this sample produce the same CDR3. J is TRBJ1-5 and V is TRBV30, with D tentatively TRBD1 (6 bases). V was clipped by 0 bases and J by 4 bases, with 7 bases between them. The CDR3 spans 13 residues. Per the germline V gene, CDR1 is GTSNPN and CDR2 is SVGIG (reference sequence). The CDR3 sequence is CAWSVQGNQPQHF. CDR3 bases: TGTGCCTGGAGTGTTCAGGGGAATCAGCCCCAGCATTTT.

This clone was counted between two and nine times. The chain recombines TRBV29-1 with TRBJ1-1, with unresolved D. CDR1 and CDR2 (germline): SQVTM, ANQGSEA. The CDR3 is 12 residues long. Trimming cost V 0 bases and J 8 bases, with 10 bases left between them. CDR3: CSVEEQTTEAFF. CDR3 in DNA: TGCAGCGTTGAAGAACAGACAACCGAAGCTTTCTTT.

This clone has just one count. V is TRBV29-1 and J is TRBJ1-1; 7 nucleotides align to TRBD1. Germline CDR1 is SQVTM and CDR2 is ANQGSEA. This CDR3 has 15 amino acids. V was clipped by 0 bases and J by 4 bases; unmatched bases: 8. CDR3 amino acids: CSVEEQQGFGTEAFF. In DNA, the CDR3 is TGCAGCGTTGAAGAACAACAGGGGTTCGGCACTGAAGCTTTCTTT.

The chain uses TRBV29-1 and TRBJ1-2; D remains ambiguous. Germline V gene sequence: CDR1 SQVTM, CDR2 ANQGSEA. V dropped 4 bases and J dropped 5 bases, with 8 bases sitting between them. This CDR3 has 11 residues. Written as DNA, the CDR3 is TGCAGCGTTGTAAAAGCATATGGCTACACCTTC. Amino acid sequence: CSVVKAYGYTF.

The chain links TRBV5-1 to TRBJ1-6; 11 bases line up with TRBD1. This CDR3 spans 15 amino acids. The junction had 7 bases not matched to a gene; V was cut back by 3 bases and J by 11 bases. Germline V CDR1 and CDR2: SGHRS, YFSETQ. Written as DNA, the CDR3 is TGCGCCAGCAGCTCGGGGACAGGGGGTTGGACACCCCTCCACTTT. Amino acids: CASSSGTGGWTPLHF.

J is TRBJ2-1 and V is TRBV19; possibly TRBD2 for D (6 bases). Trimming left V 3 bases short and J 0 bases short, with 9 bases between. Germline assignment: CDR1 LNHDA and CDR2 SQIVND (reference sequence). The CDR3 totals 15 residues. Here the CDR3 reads CASSISGYSYNEQFF. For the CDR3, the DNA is TGTGCCAGTAGTATTAGCGGATACTCCTACAATGAGCAGTTCTTC. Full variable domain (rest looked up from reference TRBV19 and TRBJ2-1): DGGITQSPKYLFRKEGQNVTLSCEQNLNHDAMYWYRQDPGQGLRLIYYSQIVNDFQKGDIAEGYSVSREKKESFPLTVTSAQKNPTAFYLCASSISGYSYNEQFFGPGTRLTVL.

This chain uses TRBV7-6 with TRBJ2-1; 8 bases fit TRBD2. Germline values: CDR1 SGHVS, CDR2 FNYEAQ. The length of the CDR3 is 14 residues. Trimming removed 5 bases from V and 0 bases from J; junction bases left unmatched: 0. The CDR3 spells CASSREGSYNEQFF. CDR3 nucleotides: TGTGCCAGCAGCCGGGAGGGCTCCTACAATGAGCAGTTCTTC.

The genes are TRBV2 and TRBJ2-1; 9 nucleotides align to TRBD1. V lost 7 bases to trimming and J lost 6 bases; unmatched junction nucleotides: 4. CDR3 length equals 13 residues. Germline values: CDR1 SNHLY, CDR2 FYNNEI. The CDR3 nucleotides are TGTGCCAGCATGCGGGACAGGGCCAATGAGCAGTTCTTC. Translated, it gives CASMRDRANEQFF. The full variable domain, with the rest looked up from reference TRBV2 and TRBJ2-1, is EPEVTQTPSHQVTQMGQEVILRCVPISNHLYFYWYRQILGQKVEFLVSFYNNEISEKSEIFDDQFSVERPDGSNFTLKIRSTKLEDSAMYFCASMRDRANEQFFGPGTRLTVL.

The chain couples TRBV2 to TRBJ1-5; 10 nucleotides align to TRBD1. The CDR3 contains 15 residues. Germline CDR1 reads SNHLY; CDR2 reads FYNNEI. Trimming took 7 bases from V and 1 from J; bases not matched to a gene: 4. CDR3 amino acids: CASTKTGGSNQPQHF. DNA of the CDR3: TGTGCCAGCACCAAGACAGGGGGCAGCAATCAGCCCCAGCATTTT.

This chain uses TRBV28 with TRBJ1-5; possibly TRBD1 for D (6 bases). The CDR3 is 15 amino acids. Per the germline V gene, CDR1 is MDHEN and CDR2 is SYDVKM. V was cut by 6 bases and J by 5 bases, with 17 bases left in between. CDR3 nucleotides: TGTGCCAGCAGCCCTGTGGGACACGACTATCAGCCCCAGCATTTT. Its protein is CASSPVGHDYQPQHF.

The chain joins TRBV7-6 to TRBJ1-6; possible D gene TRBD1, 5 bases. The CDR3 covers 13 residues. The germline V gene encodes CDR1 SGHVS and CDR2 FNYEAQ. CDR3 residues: CASGSGGYSPLHF. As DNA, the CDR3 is TGTGCGTCAGGGTCGGGGGGTTATTCACCCCTCCACTTT.

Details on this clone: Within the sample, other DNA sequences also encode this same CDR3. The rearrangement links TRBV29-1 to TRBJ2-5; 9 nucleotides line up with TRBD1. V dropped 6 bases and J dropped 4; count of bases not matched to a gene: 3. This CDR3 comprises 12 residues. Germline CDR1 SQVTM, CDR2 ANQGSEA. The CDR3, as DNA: TGCAGCGTAGACAGGGGGGGAGAGACCCAGTACTTC. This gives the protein CSVDRGGETQYF.

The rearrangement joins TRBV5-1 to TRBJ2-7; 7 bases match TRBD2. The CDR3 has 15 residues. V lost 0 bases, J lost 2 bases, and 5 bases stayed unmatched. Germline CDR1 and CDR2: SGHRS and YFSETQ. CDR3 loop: CASSLAGGGPYEQYF. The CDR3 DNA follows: TGCGCCAGCAGCTTGGCCGGGGGAGGGCCCTACGAGCAGTACTTC.